The source of this T cell receptor (beta chain) is a study of blood T cell repertoires in COVID-19. Donors were grouped by their self-reported clinical history. The method was immunoSEQ multiplex PCR; TCRdb's version includes in-frame clones alone and lacks a portion of them. This table has 150,000 to 250,000 clones, about 80% appearing once. CDR1 LGHNA and CDR2 YNFKEQ come from the germline V gene. V dropped 6 bases and J dropped 4; count of bases not matched to a gene: 16. This CDR3 spans 18 amino acids. The source of this sequence is a man aged 40-49 years who had recovered from COVID-19. The sequencing input was PBMCs or T cells enriched from blood (not recorded which). The V gene is TRBV4-2, the J gene TRBJ2-5, with TRBD2 matching 11 bases. CDR3 sequence reads: CASRFLTIAGGRLETQYF. For the CDR3, the DNA is TGTGCCAGCAGATTCCTAACTATAGCGGGGGGGCGTCTAGAGACCCAGTACTTC.